This passage covers 10 T cell receptor beta chains from one sample sequenced in a study of monozygotic twins with inflammatory bowel disease. TCRdb reprocessed the 5' RACE reads and stores each CDR3 protein as one record, lacking DNA. With about 420,000 distinct CDR3 sequences in the sample, the ten largest clones hold around 2.3%. What was sequenced was blood. The receptors here all came from a human donor with ulcerative colitis or Crohn's disease, or a healthy co-twin of an affected twin (not recorded which).

The chain has TRBV6-1 and TRBJ2-2; TCRdb outputs TRBD1, but without DNA this stays unchecked. CDR1 is MNHNS and CDR2 is SASEGT in the germline V gene. This CDR3 region has 16 residues. CDR3 residues: CASTSPTGANTGELFF.

The chain recombines TRBV7-6 with TRBJ2-3; TCRdb gives TRBD1 as the D gene, but with no DNA this cannot be confirmed. This CDR3 spans 16 amino acids. Germline assignment: CDR1 SGHVS and CDR2 FNYEAQ. The CDR3: CASSLRVSGGDGTQYF.

This sequence joins TRBV30 and TRBJ2-6. Germline-derived CDR1 and CDR2 are GTSNPN and SVGIG (reference sequence). The CDR3 length is 16 residues. CDR3 sequence: CAWSVLTSSGANVLTF. The whole variable domain, remainder taken from reference TRBV30 and TRBJ2-6, is SQTIHQWPATLVQPVGSPLSLECTVEGTSNPNLYWYRQAAGRGLQLLFYSVGIGQISSEVPQNLSASRPQDRQFILSSKKLLLSDSGFYLCAWSVLTSSGANVLTFGAGSRLTVL.

The V gene is TRBV12-3 or TRBV12-4, the J gene TRBJ2-4; TCRdb's D call of TRBD2 is untestable without DNA. This CDR3 contains 18 residues. The CDR3: CASSPGTSGGGAKNIQYF.

This chain joins TRBV7-9 and TRBJ2-5; TCRdb's assignment of TRBD2 cannot be checked, as there is no DNA. The germline V gene encodes CDR1 SEHNR and CDR2 FQNEAQ (reference sequence). The CDR3 totals 13 residues. The CDR3 region is CASSHGRQETQYF. Combining the CDR3 with reference TRBV7-9 and TRBJ2-5 gives the whole variable domain DTGVSQNPRHKITKRGQNVTFRCDPISEHNRLYWYRQTLGQGPEFLTYFQNEAQLEKSRLLSDRFSAERPKGSFSTLEIQRTEQGDSAMYLCASSHGRQETQYFGPGTRLLVL.

The genes are TRBV10-3 and TRBJ1-1; TCRdb outputs TRBD1, but without DNA this stays unchecked. CDR1 ENHRY and CDR2 SYGVKD come from the germline V gene. This CDR3 has 14 amino acids. Here the CDR3 reads CATKRGQANTEAFF.

The chain couples TRBV7-9 to TRBJ1-1. Germline V gives CDR1 SEHNR, CDR2 FQNEAQ (reference sequence). The CDR3 covers 13 residues. The CDR3 here is CASSRDTNTEAFF.

The chain is built from TRBV5-5 and TRBJ2-1; TCRdb's D call, TRBD2, is unchecked because there is no DNA. CDR3 length equals 16 residues. Germline V CDR1 and CDR2: SGHKS, YYEKEE (reference sequence). This CDR3 reads CASSSRDSGYYNEQFF.

This chain connects TRBV7-9 to TRBJ2-6. CDR3 size: 13 residues. Germline CDR1 reads SEHNR; CDR2 reads FQNEAQ (reference sequence). CDR3 sequence: CASSTAGANVLTF.

The rearrangement joins TRBV20-1 to TRBJ2-1; the D call from TCRdb, TRBD2, cannot be confirmed without DNA. Per the germline V gene, CDR1 is DFQATT and CDR2 is SNEGSKA (reference sequence). This CDR3 comprises 14 residues. This CDR3 is CSASELGTYNEQFF.